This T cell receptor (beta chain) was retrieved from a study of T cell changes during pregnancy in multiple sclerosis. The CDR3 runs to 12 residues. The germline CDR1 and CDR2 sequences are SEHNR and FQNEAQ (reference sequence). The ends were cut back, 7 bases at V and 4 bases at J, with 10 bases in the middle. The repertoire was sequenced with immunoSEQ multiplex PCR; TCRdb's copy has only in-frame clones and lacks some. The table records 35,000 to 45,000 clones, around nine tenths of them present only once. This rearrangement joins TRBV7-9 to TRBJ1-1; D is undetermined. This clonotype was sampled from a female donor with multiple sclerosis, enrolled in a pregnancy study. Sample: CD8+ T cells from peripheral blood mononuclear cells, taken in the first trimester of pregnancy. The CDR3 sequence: CASISGPTEAFF. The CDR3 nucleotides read TGTGCCAGCATCTCGGGTCCCACTGAAGCTTTCTTT.